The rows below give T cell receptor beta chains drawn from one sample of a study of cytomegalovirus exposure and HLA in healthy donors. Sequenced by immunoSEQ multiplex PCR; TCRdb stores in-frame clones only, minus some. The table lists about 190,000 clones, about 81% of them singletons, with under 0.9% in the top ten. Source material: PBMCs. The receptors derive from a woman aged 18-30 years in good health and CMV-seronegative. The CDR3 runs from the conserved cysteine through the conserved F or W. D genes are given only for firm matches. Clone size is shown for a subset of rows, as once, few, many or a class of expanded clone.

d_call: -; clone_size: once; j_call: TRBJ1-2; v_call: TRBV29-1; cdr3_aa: CSVSRGANYGYTF; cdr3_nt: TGCAGCGTTTCGCGCGGAGCTAACTATGGCTACACCTTC
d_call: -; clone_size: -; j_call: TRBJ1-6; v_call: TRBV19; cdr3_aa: CASSMSGTSSPLHF; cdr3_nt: TGTGCCAGTAGTATGTCAGGGACAAGTTCACCCCTCCACTTT
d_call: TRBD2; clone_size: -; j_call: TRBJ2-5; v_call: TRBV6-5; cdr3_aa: CASRAISGRTETQYF; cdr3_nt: TGTGCCAGCAGGGCAATCAGCGGGAGAACGGAGACCCAGTACTTC
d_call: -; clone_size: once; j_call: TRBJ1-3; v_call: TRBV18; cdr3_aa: CASSPPGTTGNTIYF; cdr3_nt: TGTGCCAGCTCACCGCCCGGGACAACTGGAAACACCATATATTTT
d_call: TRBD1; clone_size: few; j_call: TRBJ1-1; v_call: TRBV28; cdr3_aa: CASSGQGRDTEAFF; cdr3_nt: TGTGCCAGCAGTGGACAGGGGAGGGACACTGAAGCTTTCTTT
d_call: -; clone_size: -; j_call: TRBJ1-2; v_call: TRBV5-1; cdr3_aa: CASSFLERGYGYTF; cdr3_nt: TGCGCCAGCAGCTTCCTTGAAAGGGGCTATGGCTACACCTTC
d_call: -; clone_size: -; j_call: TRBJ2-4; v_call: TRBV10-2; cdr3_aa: CATGVGPTIQYF; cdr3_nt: TGCGCCACCGGTGTGGGGCCAACTATTCAGTACTTC
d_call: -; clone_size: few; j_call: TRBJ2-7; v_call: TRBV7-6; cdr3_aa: CASSLDDSNYEQYF; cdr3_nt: TGTGCCAGCAGCTTAGATGACAGCAACTACGAGCAGTACTTC
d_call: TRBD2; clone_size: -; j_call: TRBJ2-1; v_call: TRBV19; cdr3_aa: CASSRTSGSTYNEQFF; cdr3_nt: TGTGCCAGTAGTCGGACTAGCGGGTCAACCTACAATGAGCAGTTCTTC
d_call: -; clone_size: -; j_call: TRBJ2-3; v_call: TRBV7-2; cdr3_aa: CVSRGTHTDTQYF; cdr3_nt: TGTGTTTCCCGGGGAACCCACACAGATACGCAGTATTTT
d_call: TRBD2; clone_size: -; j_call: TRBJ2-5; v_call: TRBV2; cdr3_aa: CASLGGGLGETQYF; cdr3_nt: TGTGCCAGCCTCGGGGGGGGCCTAGGGGAGACCCAGTACTTC
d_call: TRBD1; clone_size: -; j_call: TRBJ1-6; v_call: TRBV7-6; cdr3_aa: CASSSTGIGSPLHF; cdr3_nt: TGTGCCAGCAGCTCGACAGGGATCGGATCACCCCTCCACTTT
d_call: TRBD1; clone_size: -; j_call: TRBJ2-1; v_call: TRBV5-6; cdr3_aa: CASSPTGTLYNEQFF; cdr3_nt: TGTGCCAGCAGCCCGACAGGGACCCTTTACAATGAGCAGTTCTTC
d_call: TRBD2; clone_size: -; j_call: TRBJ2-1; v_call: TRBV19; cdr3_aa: CASQRGAGNEQFF; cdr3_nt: TGTGCCAGTCAGCGGGGGGCCGGCAATGAGCAGTTCTTC
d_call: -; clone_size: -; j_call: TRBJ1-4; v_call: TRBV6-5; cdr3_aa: CASSYTGEVEKLFF; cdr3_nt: TGTGCCAGCAGTTACACGGGGGAGGTGGAAAAACTGTTTTTT
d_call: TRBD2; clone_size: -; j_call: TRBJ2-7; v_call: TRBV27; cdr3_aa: CASSVAGGHEQYF; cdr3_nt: TGTGCCAGCAGTGTGGCGGGAGGACACGAGCAGTACTTC
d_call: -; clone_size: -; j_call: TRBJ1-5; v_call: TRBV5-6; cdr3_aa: CASSLGGLSNQPQHF; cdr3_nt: TGTGCCAGCAGCTTAGGAGGGTTAAGCAATCAGCCCCAGCATTTT
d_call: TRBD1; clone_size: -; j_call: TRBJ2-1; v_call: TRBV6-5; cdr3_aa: CASSFGQGARNEQFF; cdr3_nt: TGTGCCAGCAGTTTCGGACAGGGGGCGCGCAATGAGCAGTTCTTC
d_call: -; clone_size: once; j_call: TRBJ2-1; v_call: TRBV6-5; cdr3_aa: CASRPDWRGYNEQFF; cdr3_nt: TGTGCCAGCAGACCAGACTGGAGGGGTTACAATGAGCAGTTCTTC
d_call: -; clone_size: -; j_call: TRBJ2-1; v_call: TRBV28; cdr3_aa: CASRGGWVEQFF; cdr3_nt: TGTGCCAGCAGAGGGGGTTGGGTTGAGCAGTTCTTC
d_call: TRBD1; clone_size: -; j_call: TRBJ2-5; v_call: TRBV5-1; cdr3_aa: CASSLLGQGEETQYF; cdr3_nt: TGCGCCAGCAGCTTGCTAGGACAGGGAGAAGAGACCCAGTACTTC
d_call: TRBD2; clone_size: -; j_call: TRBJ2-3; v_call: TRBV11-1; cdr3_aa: CASSLTSGSFTDTQYF; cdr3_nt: TGTGCCAGCAGCCTCACTAGCGGGAGTTTCACAGATACGCAGTATTTT
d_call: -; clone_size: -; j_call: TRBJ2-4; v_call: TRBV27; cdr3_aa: CASSSILPQPDSRKNIQYF; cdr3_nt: TGTGCCAGCAGTTCTATCCTCCCACAACCGGACAGCCGGAAAAACATTCAGTACTTC
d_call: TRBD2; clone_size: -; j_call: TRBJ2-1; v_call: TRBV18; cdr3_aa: CASSPTSGRDEQFF; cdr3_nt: TGTGCCAGCTCACCTACTAGCGGGAGGGATGAGCAGTTCTTC